These T cell receptor beta chains were read from a single sample in a study of blood T cell repertoires in COVID-19. Assay: immunoSEQ multiplex PCR; the TCRdb copy retains only in-frame clones and omits some. This table holds roughly 40,000 clones, 90% found once. Sequences were obtained from peripheral blood. The receptors shown here come from a human donor in a cohort sampled during active COVID-19. Both conserved end residues are part of each CDR3. Each record gives: J gene, D gene, V gene, clone size, CDR3 DNA, CDR3 protein. The D gene is left open where the match is weak. Rows give clone size only sometimes, using once, few, many, or a class for an expanded clone.

TRBJ2-1 TRBD2 TRBV29-1 NA TGCAGCGTTGAGAGTTTTAGCGGGAATGAGCAGTTCTTC CSVESFSGNEQFF
TRBJ1-6 NA TRBV28 NA TGTGCCAGTAGTGTTTGGACACGTCCCTCACCCCTCCACTTT CASSVWTRPSPLHF
TRBJ2-5 NA TRBV28 once TGTGCCAGCAGTTTATCCGGGGATGTGGGGACCCAGTACTTC CASSLSGDVGTQYF
TRBJ2-1 NA TRBV6-2/TRBV6-3 few TGTGCCAGCAGTTACGAACTAGAAAGCTTCAATGAGCAGTTCTTC CASSYELESFNEQFF
TRBJ2-5 TRBD2 TRBV4-1 few TGCGCCAGCAGCCTGGCGGGGGGGATCCAAGAGACCCAGTACTTC CASSLAGGIQETQYF
TRBJ1-5 TRBD1 TRBV5-3 NA TGTGCCAGAAGCTACGAACCGGGACAGCTGGATCAGCCCCAGCATTTT CARSYEPGQLDQPQHF
TRBJ2-1 NA TRBV30 NA TGTGCCTGGGAGACCGGTAGAAGCGATAAGGGAGGATGGCAGTTCTTC CAWETGRSDKGGWQFF
TRBJ1-5 TRBD1 TRBV2 NA TGTGCCAGCGGGACAGGAGGTCCGGGCCAGCCCCAGCATTTT CASGTGGPGQPQHF
TRBJ1-5 NA TRBV7-4 NA TGTGCCAGCAGCTTAGAGGTTCGACAAGGCAATCAGCCCCAGCATTTT CASSLEVRQGNQPQHF
TRBJ2-1 NA TRBV4-2 once TGTGCCAGCAGCCAAGATAGAGGCGGAGGGAAGCAGTTCTTC CASSQDRGGGKQFF
TRBJ2-1 TRBD2 TRBV28 NA TGTGCCAGCGAATCGGCTAGCGGGGGCCTGGATGAGCAGTTCTTC CASESASGGLDEQFF
TRBJ2-5 TRBD2 TRBV3-1/TRBV3-2 NA TGTGCCAGCAGCTTATTCGGGGGGGCCGTTGCTGGGGACCAAGAGACCCAGTACTTC CASSLFGGAVAGDQETQYF
TRBJ2-1 TRBD1 TRBV6-2/TRBV6-3 NA TGTGCCAGCAGTTCCGACAGGGTGGGCAATGAGCAGTTCTTC CASSSDRVGNEQFF
TRBJ2-2 TRBD1 TRBV19 NA TGTGCCAGTAGTTGGACAGGGGACACCGGGGAGCTGTTTTTT CASSWTGDTGELFF
TRBJ2-1 TRBD2 TRBV19 NA TGTGCCAGTATAAGTTCCAGCGGGGCCCCTGAGCAGTTCTTC CASISSSGAPEQFF
TRBJ1-3 NA TRBV2 NA TGTGCCAGCAGTGCCGGGACAAATGGAAACACCATATATTTT CASSAGTNGNTIYF
TRBJ1-6 TRBD1 TRBV29-1 NA TGCAGCGCCCTGACAGGGGAGGGGTCACCCCTCCACTTT CSALTGEGSPLHF
TRBJ1-5 NA TRBV19 NA TGTGCCAGTAGTATTGGGCGCAGCAGGGCTGGTCAGCCCCAGCATTTT CASSIGRSRAGQPQHF
TRBJ1-1 NA TRBV2 NA TGTGCCAGCAGCCTAACCCCCACAGGAAGTAGGGCGTCCACTGAAGCTTTCTTT CASSLTPTGSRASTEAFF
TRBJ1-6 NA TRBV6-1 NA TGTGCCAGCAGTGGGAACCTAGCTGCGGGTAGGGCAAACAATTCACCCCTCCACTTT CASSGNLAAGRANNSPLHF
TRBJ1-2 NA TRBV3-1/TRBV3-2 NA TGTGCCAGCAGCCAAGAAACACAAACTAACTATGGCTACACCTTC CASSQETQTNYGYTF
TRBJ2-5 TRBD1 TRBV24-1 NA TGTGCCACCAGTCAACCTTCCGGGACAGGAGAGACCCAGTACTTC CATSQPSGTGETQYF
TRBJ2-3 TRBD2 TRBV3-1/TRBV3-2 NA TGTGCCAGCAGCCCCTCTAGCGGTGAACTTCCAGATACGCAGTATTTT CASSPSSGELPDTQYF
TRBJ1-1 NA TRBV3-1/TRBV3-2 NA TGTGCCAGCATTTTAAGAGGGGGGGTTTCCACTGAAGCTTTCTTT CASILRGGVSTEAFF
TRBJ1-4 NA TRBV29-1 once TGCAGCGTTGCCCCGGGGGGCGGGAATGAAAAACTGTTTTTT CSVAPGGGNEKLFF
TRBJ2-3 TRBD1 TRBV18 NA TGTGCCAGCTCACCAATCTTGATAGGACAGGTTAAAACAGATACGCAGTATTTT CASSPILIGQVKTDTQYF
TRBJ1-6 TRBD1 TRBV5-4 NA TGTGCCAGCAGCTTGAACAGGGGTGATTCACCCCTCCACTTT CASSLNRGDSPLHF
TRBJ2-1 NA TRBV3-1/TRBV3-2 NA TGTGCCAGCAGCCGGCAGCGGAGCTCCTACAATGAGCAGTTCTTC CASSRQRSSYNEQFF
TRBJ2-7 TRBD1 TRBV19 NA TGTGCCAGTAGTATGACCTCGGGACAGAGCTACGAGCAGTACTTC CASSMTSGQSYEQYF